Detailed here is one T cell receptor (beta chain). The data were taken from a study of blood T cell repertoires in COVID-19. Study context: Samples representing acute and convalescent COVID-19 were sourced from the United States, Italy and Spain. Nucleic acid was either cDNA or gDNA, and it came from T cells, B-cell-depleted T cells, or PBMCs.

The CDR3 has 19 residues. Germline lookup yields CDR1 SGHTS and CDR2 YDEGEE. Trimming took 4 bases from V and 8 from J; bases not matched to a gene: 19. The table came from immunoSEQ multiplex PCR; TCRdb's copy has only in-frame clones and leaves some out. Of about 180,000 clones in the sample, 60% to 80% were seen once. The chain carries TRBV5-8 and TRBJ2-1; 12 positions agree with TRBD2. The TCR comes from a woman between 65 and 79 years old with acute or convalescent COVID-19. Sequenced input: peripheral blood. The CDR3, as DNA: TGTGCCAGCAGCAAAGGACTAGCGGGATTCATCGGAGCTACCGATGAGCAGTTCTTC. Translated, it gives CASSKGLAGFIGATDEQFF.